These 2 T cell receptor beta chains were all obtained from the same sample, sequenced in a study of blood T cell repertoires in COVID-19. Libraries were prepared by immunoSEQ multiplex PCR; TCRdb keeps only in-frame clonotypes and omits some of them. The sample lists over 85,000 clones; around 87% were seen once. Sequencing was carried out using peripheral blood. These receptors all come from a human donor with acute or convalescent COVID-19. The donor label of this sample is uncertain.

The V call is TRBV14, the J call TRBJ2-7; D not certain. The CDR3 sequence is 13 residues long. Trimming took 0 bases from V and 6 from J, leaving 9 bases between them. Germline CDR1 reads SGHDN; CDR2 reads FVKESK. CDR3 sequence (DNA): TGTGCCAGCAGCCAAGACGGGTTTGTCGAGCAGTACTTC. Amino acids: CASSQDGFVEQYF.

V and J are TRBV3-1 (or the pseudogene TRBV3-2) and TRBJ2-7, with D uncertain. V lost 1 base, J lost 7 bases, and 11 bases lay in between. The germline V gene has CDR1 LGHDT and CDR2 YNNKEL (reference sequence). The CDR3 extends over 13 amino acids. The CDR3 spells CASSQAVTAEQYF. CDR3 in DNA: TGTGCCAGCAGCCAAGCGGTTACCGCGGAGCAGTACTTC.